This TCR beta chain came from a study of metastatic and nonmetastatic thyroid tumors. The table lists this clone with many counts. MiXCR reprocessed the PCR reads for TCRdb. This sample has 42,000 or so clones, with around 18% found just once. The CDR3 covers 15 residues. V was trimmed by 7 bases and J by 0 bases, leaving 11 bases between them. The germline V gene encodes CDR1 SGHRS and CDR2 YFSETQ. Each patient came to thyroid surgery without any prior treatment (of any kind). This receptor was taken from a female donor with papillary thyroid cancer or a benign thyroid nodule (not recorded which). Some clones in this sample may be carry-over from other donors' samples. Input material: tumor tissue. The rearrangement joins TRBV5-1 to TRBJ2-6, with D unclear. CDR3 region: CASRTALSGANVLTF. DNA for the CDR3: TGCGCCAGCCGCACGGCCCTCTCTGGGGCCAACGTCCTGACTTTC.